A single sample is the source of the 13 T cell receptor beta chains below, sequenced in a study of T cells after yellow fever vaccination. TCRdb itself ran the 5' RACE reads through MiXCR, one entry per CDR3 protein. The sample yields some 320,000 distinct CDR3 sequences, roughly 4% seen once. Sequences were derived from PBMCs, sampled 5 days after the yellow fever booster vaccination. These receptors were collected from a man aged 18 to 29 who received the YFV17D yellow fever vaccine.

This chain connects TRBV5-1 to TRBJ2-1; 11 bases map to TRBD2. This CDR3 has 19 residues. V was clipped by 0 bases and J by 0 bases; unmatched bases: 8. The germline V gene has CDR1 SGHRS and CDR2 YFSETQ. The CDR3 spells CASSLVLAGGPSSYNEQFF. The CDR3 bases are TGCGCCAGCAGCTTGGTGCTAGCGGGGGGCCCAAGCTCCTACAATGAGCAGTTCTTC.

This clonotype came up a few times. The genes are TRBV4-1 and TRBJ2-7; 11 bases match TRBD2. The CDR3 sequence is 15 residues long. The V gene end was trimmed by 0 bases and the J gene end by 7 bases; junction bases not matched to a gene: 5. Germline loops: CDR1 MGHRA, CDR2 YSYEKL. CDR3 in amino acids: CASSQESSGGFEQYV. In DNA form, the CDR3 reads TGCGCCAGCAGCCAAGAGTCTAGCGGGGGGTTTGAGCAGTACGTC.

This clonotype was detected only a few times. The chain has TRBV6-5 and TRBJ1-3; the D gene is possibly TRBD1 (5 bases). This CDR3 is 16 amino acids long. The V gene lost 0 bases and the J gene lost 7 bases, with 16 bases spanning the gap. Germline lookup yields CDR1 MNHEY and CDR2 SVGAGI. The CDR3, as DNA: TGTGCCAGCAGTTACTCAGGGGCCCCGGGGAGTAACACCATATATTTT. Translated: CASSYSGAPGSNTIYF.

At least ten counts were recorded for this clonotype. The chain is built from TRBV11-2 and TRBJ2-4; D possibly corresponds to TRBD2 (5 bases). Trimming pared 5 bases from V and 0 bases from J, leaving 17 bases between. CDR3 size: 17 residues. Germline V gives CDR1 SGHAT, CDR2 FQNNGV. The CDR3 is CASSRGSSYLAKNIQYF. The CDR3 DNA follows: TGTGCCAGCAGCCGCGGGTCTTCCTATCTAGCCAAAAACATTCAGTACTTC. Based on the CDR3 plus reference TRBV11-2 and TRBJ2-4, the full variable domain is EAGVAQSPRYKIIEKRQSVAFWCNPISGHATLYWYQQILGQGPKLLIQFQNNGVVDDSQLPKDRFSAERLKGVDSTLKIQPAKLEDSAVYLCASSRGSSYLAKNIQYFGAGTRLSVL.

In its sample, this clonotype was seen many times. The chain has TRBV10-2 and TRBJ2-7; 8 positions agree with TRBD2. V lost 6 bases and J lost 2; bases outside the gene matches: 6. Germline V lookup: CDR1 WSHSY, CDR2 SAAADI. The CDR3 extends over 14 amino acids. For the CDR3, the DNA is TGCGCCAGCAGACGGCGGGGGGACCCCTACGAGCAGTACTTC. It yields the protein CASRRRGDPYEQYF.

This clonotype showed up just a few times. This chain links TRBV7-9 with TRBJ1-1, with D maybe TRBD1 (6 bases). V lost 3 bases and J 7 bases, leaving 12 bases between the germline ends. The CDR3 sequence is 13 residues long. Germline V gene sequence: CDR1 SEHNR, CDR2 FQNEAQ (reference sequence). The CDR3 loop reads CASSFGGQGEAFF. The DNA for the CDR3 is TGTGCCAGCAGCTTCGGGGGGCAGGGTGAAGCTTTCTTT.

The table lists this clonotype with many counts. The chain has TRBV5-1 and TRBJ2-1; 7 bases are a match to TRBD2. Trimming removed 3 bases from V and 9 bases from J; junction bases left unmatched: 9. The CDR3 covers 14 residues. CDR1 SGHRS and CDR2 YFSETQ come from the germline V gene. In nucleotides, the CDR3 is TGCGCCAGCAGCTGGCCGGGGGGTAAGGGTGAGCAGTTCTTC. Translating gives CASSWPGGKGEQFF.

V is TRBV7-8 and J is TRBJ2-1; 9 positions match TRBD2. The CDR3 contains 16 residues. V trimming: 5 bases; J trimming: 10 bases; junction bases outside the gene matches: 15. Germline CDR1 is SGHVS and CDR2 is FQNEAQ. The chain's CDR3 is CASSGASPGLAQEQFF. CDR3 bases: TGTGCCAGCAGCGGTGCCTCACCGGGACTAGCACAGGAGCAGTTCTTC.

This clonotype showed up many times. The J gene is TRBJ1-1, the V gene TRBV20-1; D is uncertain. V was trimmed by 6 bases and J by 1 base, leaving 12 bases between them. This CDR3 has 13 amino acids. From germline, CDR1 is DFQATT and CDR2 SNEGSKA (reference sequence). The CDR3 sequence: CSARVVQNTEAFF. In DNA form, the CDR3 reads TGCAGTGCAAGGGTGGTCCAGAACACTGAAGCTTTCTTT.

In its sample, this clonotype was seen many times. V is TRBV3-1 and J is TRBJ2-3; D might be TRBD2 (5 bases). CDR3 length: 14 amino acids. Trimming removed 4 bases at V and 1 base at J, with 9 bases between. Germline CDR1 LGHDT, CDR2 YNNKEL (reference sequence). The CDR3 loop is CASSPRAGTDTQYF. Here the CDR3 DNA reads TGTGCCAGCAGCCCTAGAGCGGGCACAGATACGCAGTATTTT.

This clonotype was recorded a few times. Written as DNA, the CDR3 is TGCGCCAGCAGCCAAGATTCCGCGTCTGAAGCTTTCTTT. This translates into CASSQDSASEAFF. V is TRBV4-1 and J is TRBJ1-1; D remains unclear. Trimming removed 0 bases at V and 6 bases at J, with 8 bases between. CDR1 and CDR2 (germline): MGHRA, YSYEKL. The CDR3 covers 13 residues.

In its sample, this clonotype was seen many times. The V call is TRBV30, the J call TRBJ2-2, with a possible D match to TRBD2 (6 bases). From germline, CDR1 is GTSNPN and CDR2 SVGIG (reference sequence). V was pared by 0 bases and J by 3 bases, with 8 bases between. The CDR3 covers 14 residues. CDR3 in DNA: TGTGCCTGGAGTGTCGGGGGATACACCGGGGAGCTGTTTTTT. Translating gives CAWSVGGYTGELFF.

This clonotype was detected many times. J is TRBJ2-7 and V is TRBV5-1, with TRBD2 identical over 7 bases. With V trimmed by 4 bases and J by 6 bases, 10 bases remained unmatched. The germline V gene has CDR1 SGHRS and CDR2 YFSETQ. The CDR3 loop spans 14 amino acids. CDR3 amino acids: CASSQDGGGREQYF. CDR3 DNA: TGCGCCAGCAGCCAAGACGGGGGAGGGCGCGAGCAGTACTTC.